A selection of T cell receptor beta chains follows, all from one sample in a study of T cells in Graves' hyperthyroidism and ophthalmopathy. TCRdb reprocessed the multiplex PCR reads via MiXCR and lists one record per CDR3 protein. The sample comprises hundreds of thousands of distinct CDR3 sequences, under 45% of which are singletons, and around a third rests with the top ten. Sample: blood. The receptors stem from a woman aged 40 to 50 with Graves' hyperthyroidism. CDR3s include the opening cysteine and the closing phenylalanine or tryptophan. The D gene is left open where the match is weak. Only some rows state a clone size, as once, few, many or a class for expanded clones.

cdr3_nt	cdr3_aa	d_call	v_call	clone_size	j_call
TGTGCCAGTACCCAAGCCCCCGGCGGCAATCAGCCCCAGCATTTT	CASTQAPGGNQPQHF	-	TRBV19	many	TRBJ1-5
TGTGCCAGCAATCTAGCGGGACTAAGCTCCTACGAGCAGTACTTC	CASNLAGLSSYEQYF	TRBD2	TRBV2	many	TRBJ2-7
TGTGCCAGCAGTGACAGGGGCAATAACTATGGCTACACCTTC	CASSDRGNNYGYTF	-	TRBV2	many	TRBJ1-2
TGTGCCAGCAGCCAAGCGAATATCGGGGGCGTGGCCGGCTCTGAAGCTTTCTTT	CASSQANIGGVAGSEAFF	-	TRBV7-2	-	TRBJ1-1
TGTGCCAGCAGGGGGTTGGGACAGGGCGACGGAAACACCATATATTTT	CASRGLGQGDGNTIYF	TRBD1	TRBV12-3/TRBV12-4	many	TRBJ1-3
TGTGCCACCAGCCCCCGGGACAGGGTATCTTCACCCCTCCACTTT	CATSPRDRVSSPLHF	TRBD1	TRBV15	-	TRBJ1-6
TGCGCCAGCATTGACCGGGAAACAGGGTCCGATCAGCCCCAGCATTTT	CASIDRETGSDQPQHF	-	TRBV5-1	few	TRBJ1-5
TGCGCCAGCAGCCCCCGCGGACTAGCGCACTCCTACAATGAGCAGTTCTTC	CASSPRGLAHSYNEQFF	TRBD2	TRBV4-1	-	TRBJ2-1
TGCAGCGCCGAGGGAGGGTTAGGCACTGAAGCTTTCTTT	CSAEGGLGTEAFF	-	TRBV29-1	many	TRBJ1-1
TGTGCCAGCAGTTACGACAGGGAGGGCACTGAAGCTTTCTTT	CASSYDREGTEAFF	TRBD1	TRBV6-1	-	TRBJ1-1
TGTGCCAGCAACACGGGGGGGGAGCAGTACTTC	CASNTGGEQYF	TRBD2	TRBV6-5	few	TRBJ2-7
TGTGCCAGCAGCTTAATTACCGGGAGGATCGATGAGCAGTTCTTC	CASSLITGRIDEQFF	TRBD2	TRBV7-9	-	TRBJ2-1